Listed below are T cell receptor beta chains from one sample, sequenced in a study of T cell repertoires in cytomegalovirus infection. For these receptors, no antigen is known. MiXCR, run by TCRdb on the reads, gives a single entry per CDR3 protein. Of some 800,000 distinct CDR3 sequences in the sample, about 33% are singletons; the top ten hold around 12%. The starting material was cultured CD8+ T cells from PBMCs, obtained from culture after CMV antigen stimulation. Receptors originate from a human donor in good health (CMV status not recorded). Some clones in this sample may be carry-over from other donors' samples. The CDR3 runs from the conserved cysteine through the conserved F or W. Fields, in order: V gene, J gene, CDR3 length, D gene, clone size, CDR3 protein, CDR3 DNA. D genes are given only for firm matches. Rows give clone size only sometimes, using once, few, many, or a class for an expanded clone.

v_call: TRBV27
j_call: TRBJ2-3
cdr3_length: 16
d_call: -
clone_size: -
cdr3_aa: CASSPLDSLSTDTQYF
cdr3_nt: TGTGCCAGCAGTCCCTTAGACAGTCTTAGCACAGATACGCAGTATTTT

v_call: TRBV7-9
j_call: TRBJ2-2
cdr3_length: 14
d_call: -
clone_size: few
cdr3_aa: CASSQMGNTGELFF
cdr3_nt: TGTGCCAGCAGCCAAATGGGGAACACCGGGGAGCTGTTTTTT

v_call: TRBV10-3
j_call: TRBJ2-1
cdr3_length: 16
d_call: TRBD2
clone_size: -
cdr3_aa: CAITTGTSGGLTEQFF
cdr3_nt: TGTGCCATCACTACCGGGACTAGCGGGGGGCTTACCGAGCAGTTCTTC

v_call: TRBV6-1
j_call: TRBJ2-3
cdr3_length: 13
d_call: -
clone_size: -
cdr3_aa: CASSWGHTDTQYF
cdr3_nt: TGTGCCAGCAGTTGGGGGCACACAGATACGCAGTATTTT

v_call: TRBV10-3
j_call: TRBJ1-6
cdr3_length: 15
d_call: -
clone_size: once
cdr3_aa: CAISEEGIGHSPLHF
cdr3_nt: TGTGCCATCAGTGAGGAGGGTATAGGCCATTCACCCCTCCACTTT

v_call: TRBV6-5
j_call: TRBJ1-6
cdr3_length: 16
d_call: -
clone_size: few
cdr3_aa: CASSYGGTVNNSPLHF
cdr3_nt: TGTGCCAGCAGTTACGGGGGGACGGTAAATAATTCACCCCTCCACTTT

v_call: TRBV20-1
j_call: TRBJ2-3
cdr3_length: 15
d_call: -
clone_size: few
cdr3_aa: CSARDRRGATDTQYF
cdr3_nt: TGCAGTGCTAGAGATAGACGGGGGGCCACAGATACGCAGTATTTT

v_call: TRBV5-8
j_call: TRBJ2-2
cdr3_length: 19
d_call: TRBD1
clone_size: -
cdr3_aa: CASSSGTGFYLPNTGELFF
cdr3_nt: TGTGCCAGCAGCTCCGGGACAGGGTTTTATTTGCCGAACACCGGGGAGCTGTTTTTT

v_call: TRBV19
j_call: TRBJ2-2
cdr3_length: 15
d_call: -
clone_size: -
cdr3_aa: CATERESLRTGELFF
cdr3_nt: TGTGCCACGGAAAGGGAGTCCCTACGGACCGGGGAGCTGTTTTTT

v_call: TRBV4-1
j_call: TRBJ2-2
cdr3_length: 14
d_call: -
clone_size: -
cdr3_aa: CASSQAAHNGELFF
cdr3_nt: TGCGCCAGCAGCCAAGCGGCCCACAACGGGGAGCTGTTTTTT

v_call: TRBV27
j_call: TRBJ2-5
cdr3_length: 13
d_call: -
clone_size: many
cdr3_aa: CASSRRAQETQYF
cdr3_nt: TGTGCCAGCAGTCGAAGGGCTCAAGAGACCCAGTACTTC

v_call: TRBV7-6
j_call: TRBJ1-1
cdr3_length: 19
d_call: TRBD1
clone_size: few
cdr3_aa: CASSPYAGTGRGMNTEAFF
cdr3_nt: TGTGCCAGCAGCCCTTATGCCGGGACAGGACGGGGGATGAACACTGAAGCTTTCTTT

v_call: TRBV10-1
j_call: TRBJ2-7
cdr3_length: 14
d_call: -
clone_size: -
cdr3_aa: CASSRTAGTYEQYF
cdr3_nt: TGCGCCAGCTCCCGGACAGCTGGAACCTACGAGCAGTACTTC

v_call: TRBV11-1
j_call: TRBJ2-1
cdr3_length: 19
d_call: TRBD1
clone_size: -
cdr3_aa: CASSLALRRGPSSYNEQFF
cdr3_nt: TGTGCCAGCAGCTTAGCGCTTCGCAGGGGGCCGAGCTCCTACAATGAGCAGTTCTTC

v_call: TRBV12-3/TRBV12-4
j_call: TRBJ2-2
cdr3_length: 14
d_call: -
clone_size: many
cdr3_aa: CASNLAGRTGELFF
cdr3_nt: TGTGCCAGCAACCTAGCTGGGCGCACCGGGGAGCTGTTTTTT

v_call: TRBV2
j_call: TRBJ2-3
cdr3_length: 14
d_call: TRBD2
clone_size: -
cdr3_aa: CASSVLAATDTQYF
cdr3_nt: TGTGCCAGCAGTGTCCTAGCGGCCACAGATACGCAGTATTTT

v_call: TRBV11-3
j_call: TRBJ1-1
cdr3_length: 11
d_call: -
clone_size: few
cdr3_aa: CARGLNTEAFF
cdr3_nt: TGTGCCAGGGGGTTGAACACTGAAGCTTTCTTT

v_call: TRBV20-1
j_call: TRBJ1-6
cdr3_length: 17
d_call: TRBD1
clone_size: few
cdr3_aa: CSARDPGQGAYNSPLHF
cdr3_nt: TGCAGTGCTAGAGATCCCGGGCAGGGGGCGTATAATTCACCCCTCCACTTT

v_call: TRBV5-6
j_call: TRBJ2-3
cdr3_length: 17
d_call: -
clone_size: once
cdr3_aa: CASSLGRLAGPTDTQYF
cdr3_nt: TGTGCCAGCAGCTTGGGGAGGCTTGCGGGGCCCACAGATACGCAGTATTTT

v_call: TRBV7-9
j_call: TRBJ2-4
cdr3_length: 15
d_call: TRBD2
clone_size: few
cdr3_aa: CASSPYGGANNIQYF
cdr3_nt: TGTGCCAGCAGCCCCTACGGGGGGGCTAATAACATTCAGTACTTC

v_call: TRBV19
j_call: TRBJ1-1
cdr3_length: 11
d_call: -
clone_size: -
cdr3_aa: CASIGRGEAFF
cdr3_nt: TGTGCCAGTATTGGTCGGGGGGAAGCTTTCTTT

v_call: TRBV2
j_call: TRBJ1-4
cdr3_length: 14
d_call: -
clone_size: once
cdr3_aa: CASSTGKRYEKLFF
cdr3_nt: TGTGCCAGCAGTACAGGGAAACGATATGAAAAACTGTTTTTT